This T cell receptor (beta chain) emerged from a study of CD4 T cells in relation to SARS-CoV-2 and coronaviruses. At the level of the study: ViraFEST: approximately 10-day antigen culture of PBMCs, then TCR beta CDR3 sequencing. Controls used an HIV-1 Nef peptide pool or no peptide. The HLA restriction of the shared crossreactive spike epitopes was mapped. Study-level findings and limits: No donor gave both pre-pandemic and post-infection samples.

The unexposed donors gave CD4+ T cells in about 2010-2019, prior to COVID-19. Isolation of CD4+ T cells took place after approximately 10 days in culture. Comments on this clone: Its antigen is as yet unknown.

Germline assignment: CDR1 SGHDT and CDR2 YYEEEE. V gave up 4 bases and J gave up 4 bases, with 12 bases separating them. The CDR3 sequence is 14 residues long. Assay used: immunoSEQ multiplex PCR; TCRdb lists only in-frame clones, some missing. The sample has roughly 30,000 clones, roughly four fifths seen once. The clonotype comes from a human donor in good health. V is TRBV5-6 and J is TRBJ1-3, with a possible D match to TRBD1 (5 bases). Material: CD4+ T cells from PBMCs, cultured in vitro. The CDR3 is CASSPIGAGNTIYF. The CDR3 region has the DNA TGTGCCAGCAGCCCCATCGGGGCCGGAAACACCATATATTTT.